Shown below are 22 T cell receptor beta chains from a single sample sequenced in a study of blood T cell repertoires in COVID-19. Only in-frame clones appear in the TCRdb table, and some are missing; sequencing was by immunoSEQ multiplex PCR. This table holds approximately 500,000 clones, about 89% found once. Material: peripheral blood. The source of these receptors is a woman between 45 and 60 years old with COVID-19, enrolled during active disease.

The chain combines TRBV4-1 with TRBJ2-1; D is possibly TRBD1 (5 bases). Trimming left V 0 bases short and J 7 bases short, with 16 bases between. Germline V gives CDR1 MGHRA, CDR2 YSYEKL. This CDR3 comprises 16 residues. The CDR3 DNA sequence: TGCGCCAGCAGCCAAGAGGGATCACAGGCTCGGAATGAGCAGTTCTTC. Its protein product is CASSQEGSQARNEQFF.

The chain has TRBV7-3 and TRBJ2-3, with 7 bases matching TRBD2. CDR1 SGHTA and CDR2 FQGTGA come from the germline V gene. CDR3 length: 15 residues. V was clipped by 3 bases and J by 0 bases; unmatched bases: 3. CDR3 nucleotide sequence: TGTGCCAGCAGCTTCCAAGCGGGGAGCACAGATACGCAGTATTTT. Protein sequence: CASSFQAGSTDTQYF.

The chain employs TRBV10-3 and TRBJ2-3; 8 positions match TRBD2. CDR1 and CDR2 from the germline V gene are ENHRY and SYGVKD. CDR3 size: 16 residues. The V and J ends lost 0 bases and 1 base, in that order; junction bases with no gene match: 3. The CDR3 bases are TGTGCCATCAGTGAGTCGCTGCGGGGGGGCACAGATACGCAGTATTTT. This translates into CAISESLRGGTDTQYF.

This clone has only a few counts. The genes are TRBV10-3 and TRBJ1-5; the D is unclear. Trimming pared 4 bases from V and 5 bases from J, leaving 9 bases between. Looked up from germline, CDR1 is ENHRY and CDR2 is SYGVKD. This CDR3 comprises 13 residues. CDR3 sequence reads: CAISGREDQPQHF. The CDR3 DNA reads TGTGCCATCAGTGGTAGAGAAGATCAGCCCCAGCATTTT.

This clone was seen only a few times. The rearrangement uses TRBV13 and TRBJ2-7; 10 bases match TRBD2. Germline assignment: CDR1 PRHDT and CDR2 FYEKMQ (reference sequence). The CDR3 extends over 14 amino acids. The V and J ends lost 5 bases and 1 base, in that order; junction bases with no gene match: 2. CDR3 coding DNA: TGTGCCAGCAGCGCGACTAGCGGGTCCTACGAGCAGTACTTC. This codes for CASSATSGSYEQYF.

This chain links TRBV5-1 with TRBJ2-2; D not resolved. The germline CDR1 and CDR2 sequences are SGHRS and YFSETQ. V was shortened by 0 bases and J by 5 bases, with 8 bases between the two germline ends. The CDR3 extends over 14 amino acids. The CDR3 DNA is TGCGCCAGCAGCTTGGTGGGCGCGACCGGGGAGCTGTTTTTT. Translating it yields CASSLVGATGELFF.

The chain is built from TRBV5-6 and TRBJ1-6; the D is unclear. The CDR3 spans 12 residues. Germline V lookup: CDR1 SGHDT, CDR2 YYEEEE. The germline V and J ends were trimmed by 0 bases and 10 bases, with 5 bases remaining between them. The CDR3 sequence: CASSLAISPLHF. CDR3 nucleotides: TGTGCCAGCAGCTTGGCCATCTCACCCCTCCACTTT.

The chain is built from TRBV6-2 or TRBV6-3 and TRBJ2-5; 7 nucleotides align to TRBD2. CDR1 and CDR2 (germline): MNHEY, SVGEGT. The CDR3 has 13 amino acids. V dropped 4 bases and J dropped 4; count of bases not matched to a gene: 3. The CDR3 coding sequence is TGTGCCAGCAGTTTATCGGGGGGAGAGACCCAGTACTTC. Translation: CASSLSGGETQYF.

The chain joins TRBV11-3 to TRBJ2-7, with D possibly TRBD2 on 5 matching bases. From germline, CDR1 is SGHNT and CDR2 YENEEA. V was cut by 1 base and J by 4 bases, with 14 bases left in between. The CDR3 is 15 residues long. CDR3 in amino acids: CASSLAGTPGYEQYF. For the CDR3, the DNA is TGTGCCAGCAGCTTAGCGGGCACCCCGGGGTACGAGCAGTACTTC.

A single count supports this clone. This rearrangement joins TRBV5-1 to TRBJ1-5, with TRBD1 matching over 9 bases. This CDR3 comprises 16 residues. CDR1 and CDR2 (germline): SGHRS, YFSETQ. V was clipped by 2 bases and J by 5 bases; unmatched bases: 8. DNA for the CDR3: TGCGCCAGCAGCTTCCTCGACAGGGGGTTCTATCAGCCCCAGCATTTT. Protein product: CASSFLDRGFYQPQHF.

This chain links TRBV30 with TRBJ1-1; D gene ambiguous. The length of the CDR3 is 13 residues. Per germline, CDR1 GTSNPN and CDR2 SVGIG (reference sequence). Trimming removed 0 bases at V and 7 bases at J, with 12 bases between. The CDR3 DNA follows: TGTGCCTGGAGTGTCCCGGGAGACCTTGAAGCTTTCTTT. Translating it yields CAWSVPGDLEAFF.

The gene calls are TRBV28 and TRBJ2-1, with 10 positions matching TRBD2. The germline CDR1 and CDR2 sequences are MDHEN and SYDVKM. The ends lost 6 bases at V and 0 bases at J; junction bases unmatched: 8. There are 17 residues in the CDR3. The CDR3 is CASRVLAGSSSYNEQFF. The CDR3 nucleotides are TGTGCCAGCAGGGTACTAGCGGGGTCTAGCTCCTACAATGAGCAGTTCTTC.

This clone was counted between two and nine times. The chain joins TRBV30 to TRBJ1-6; D is possibly TRBD1 (5 bases). Germline assignment: CDR1 GTSNPN and CDR2 SVGIG (reference sequence). The CDR3 has 15 residues. The ends were cut back, 2 bases at V and 10 bases at J, with 18 bases in the middle. The CDR3 here is CAWSRAKLRGSPLHF. The CDR3 bases are TGTGCCTGGAGTCGAGCGAAGCTTAGGGGATCACCCCTCCACTTT.

The rearrangement uses TRBV27 and TRBJ2-5; 11 bases fit TRBD2. CDR3 length: 15 residues. V dropped 5 bases and J dropped 3; count of bases not matched to a gene: 5. The germline V gene encodes CDR1 MNHEY and CDR2 SMNVEV (reference sequence). The CDR3 nucleotides are TGTGCCAGCAGTGTCGGGACTAGCGGAAAAGAGACCCAGTACTTC. Its translation is CASSVGTSGKETQYF.

The V and J genes are TRBV12-3 or TRBV12-4 and TRBJ1-2, with 7 bases matching TRBD1. The CDR3 consists of 13 residues. V lost 11 bases, J lost 2 bases, and 8 bases stayed unmatched. This CDR3 reads CASSTGVNYGYTF. CDR3 nucleotides: TGTGCCTCTTCCACAGGGGTGAACTATGGCTACACCTTC.

The chain combines TRBV7-9 with TRBJ1-1; TRBD1 agrees at 7 bases. CDR3 size: 13 residues. Germline CDR1 reads SEHNR; CDR2 reads FQNEAQ (reference sequence). V trimming: 5 bases; J trimming: 5 bases; junction bases outside the gene matches: 5. The CDR3 loop reads CASSDDRETEAFF. As DNA, the CDR3 is TGTGCCAGCAGCGACGACAGGGAAACTGAAGCTTTCTTT.

The chain uses TRBV6-5 and TRBJ1-2; D call uncertain. Per the germline V gene, CDR1 is MNHEY and CDR2 is SVGAGI. V lost 0 bases to trimming and J lost 7 bases, with 6 bases between them. The CDR3 sequence is 12 residues long. CDR3 nucleotide sequence: TGTGCCAGCAGTTACTCGAGTGGTGGCTACACCTTC. Translated: CASSYSSGGYTF.

This chain joins TRBV15 and TRBJ1-2; D possibly corresponds to TRBD1 (5 bases). The V gene lost 0 bases and the J gene lost 2 bases, with 13 bases spanning the gap. Germline CDR1 is LNHNV and CDR2 is YYDKDF (reference sequence). This CDR3 is built from 16 residues. This CDR3 is CATSRDRAGPNYGYTF. In DNA form, the CDR3 reads TGTGCCACCAGCAGAGATCGGGCAGGGCCAAACTATGGCTACACCTTC.

Remarks on this clone: Other DNA sequences within the sample encode an identical CDR3. The chain carries TRBV12-3 or TRBV12-4 and TRBJ1-2; D perhaps matches TRBD1 (6 bases). The CDR3 length is 12 residues. Trimming took off 4 bases at V and 5 bases at J, with 8 bases between the two ends. Here the CDR3 DNA reads TGTGCCAGCAGTTCTCAGGGGTATGGCTACACCTTC. Residues: CASSSQGYGYTF.

J is TRBJ1-2 and V is TRBV11-2; the D gene is possibly TRBD1 (5 bases). Trimming took off 3 bases at V and 2 bases at J, with 7 bases between the two ends. The V gene's germline CDR1 is SGHAT and CDR2 FQNNGV. The CDR3 length is 13 residues. The CDR3 is CASSLTVNYGYTF. The CDR3 region has the DNA TGTGCCAGCAGCTTGACAGTCAACTATGGCTACACCTTC. Full variable domain (missing parts from reference TRBV11-2 and TRBJ1-2): EAGVAQSPRYKIIEKRQSVAFWCNPISGHATLYWYQQILGQGPKLLIQFQNNGVVDDSQLPKDRFSAERLKGVDSTLKIQPAKLEDSAVYLCASSLTVNYGYTFGSGTRLTVV.

This chain uses TRBV5-1 with TRBJ2-1, with D maybe TRBD1 (5 bases). V was pared by 0 bases and J by 7 bases, with 11 bases between. The CDR3 extends over 14 amino acids. Germline loops: CDR1 SGHRS, CDR2 YFSETQ. The CDR3 loop reads CASSLGRVRNEQFF. The DNA for the CDR3 is TGCGCCAGCAGCTTGGGCAGGGTGCGGAATGAGCAGTTCTTC.

This chain connects TRBV5-4 to TRBJ1-2; no clear D. Germline V gene sequence: CDR1 SGHNT, CDR2 YYREEE (reference sequence). Trimming pared 0 bases from V and 2 bases from J, leaving 14 bases between. This CDR3 has 16 residues. The CDR3 region has the DNA TGTGCCAGCAGCTTGGCAGGATTGGGTAGGAACTATGGCTACACCTTC. As protein: CASSLAGLGRNYGYTF.